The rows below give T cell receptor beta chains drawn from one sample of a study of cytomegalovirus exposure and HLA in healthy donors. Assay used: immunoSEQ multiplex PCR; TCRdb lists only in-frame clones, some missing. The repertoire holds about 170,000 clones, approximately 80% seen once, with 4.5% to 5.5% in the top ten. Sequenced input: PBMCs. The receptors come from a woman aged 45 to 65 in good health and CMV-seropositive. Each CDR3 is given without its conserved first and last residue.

ASPLRAGGPTDTQY	TRBV2	TRBJ2-3
ASSVGQGQETQY	TRBV9	TRBJ2-5
ASSPQTSSNEQF	TRBV19	TRBJ2-1
ASSTPGNEQF	TRBV5-6	TRBJ2-1
ASSLILAGSEKLF	TRBV27	TRBJ1-4
ASSRSAGDGKNTEAF	TRBV4-2	TRBJ1-1
ASTKRQGLTGGAF	TRBV19	TRBJ1-1
ASSLLRGDTRNTIY	TRBV7-6	TRBJ1-3
ASSSRTGEEY	TRBV5-4	TRBJ2-3
ASSQKGDMGRIEAF	TRBV4-3	TRBJ1-1
ASSFAASSSSYEQY	TRBV27	TRBJ2-7
ASSQDSPSSGNTIY	TRBV4-2	TRBJ1-3
ASSIGRQLEAF	TRBV19	TRBJ1-1
ASSRNPGQGKSEAF	TRBV7-8	TRBJ1-1
ASRSLGEWGYT	TRBV19	TRBJ1-2
ASSFLGGLAEEQF	TRBV7-3	TRBJ2-1
ASSLGGGSYEQY	TRBV7-2	TRBJ2-7
ATSSPTNFQGKGEQY	TRBV15	TRBJ2-7
ASSKGQGSGNTIY	TRBV9	TRBJ1-3
ASSVEGATNTGELF	TRBV9	TRBJ2-2
ASSGDRVGASGYT	TRBV5-1	TRBJ1-2
ASSPAGYSNQPQH	TRBV7-2	TRBJ1-5
ASSQDFAGSGNTIY	TRBV4-1	TRBJ1-3
ASSLPVLNEQF	TRBV25-1	TRBJ2-1
ASSKGGGSQY	TRBV7-2	TRBJ2-5
ASSFRGGGRGYT	TRBV28	TRBJ1-2
ASSPIGGNTEAF	TRBV7-8	TRBJ1-1
ASSVGGGSGANVLT	TRBV9	TRBJ2-6
ARGHPWRRPQH	TRBV23-1	TRBJ1-5
ASSIALSTSGRAGTGGDTQY	TRBV19	TRBJ2-3
ASSLDDRSWNEQF	TRBV7-2	TRBJ2-1
ASMWTGTDTQY	TRBV11-1	TRBJ2-3
ASIPQGDHEQY	TRBV21-1	TRBJ2-7
ASSLELAVSSYNEQF	TRBV5-1	TRBJ2-1
ASSTTGTGNNQPQH	TRBV19	TRBJ1-5
ASSPGRGSYNEQF	TRBV6-6	TRBJ2-1
ASSQAGDRGQREQY	TRBV4-2	TRBJ2-7
ASSYPSRRGTEAF	TRBV6-5	TRBJ1-1
ASSPPGYEQY	TRBV27	TRBJ2-7